This T cell receptor (beta chain) was sequenced for a study of OX40 agonist ivuxolimab in advanced cancers. Study summary: Patient treatment consisted of intravenous ivuxolimab administration every 2 weeks at 0.01 to 10 mg/kg.

Findings and limits, study-wide: A proportion of nonresponders additionally exhibited low normalized T-cell clonal expansion. CD4+ and CD8+ blood T cells expanded clonally by week 6 at 0.1 to 3.0 mg/kg.

This table comes from immunoSEQ multiplex PCR, and its TCRdb copy is limited to in-frame clones, with some not included. The sample yields 60,000 to 75,000 clones, 84% seen once. On this clone: Its antigen remains unknown.

The germline gives CDR1 MNHNY, CDR2 SVGAGI (reference sequence). After removal of 6 bases from V and 6 bases from J, the junction contained 0 bases not matched to a gene. This CDR3 comprises 11 residues. The receptor was derived from an adult with an advanced solid tumor such as melanoma, head and neck, liver or kidney cancer. The sample consisted of CD4+ or CD8+ T cells sorted from blood, taken in a trial of the OX40 agonist ivuxolimab. The chain combines TRBV6-6 with TRBJ2-3; 7 bases match TRBD2. CDR3 nucleotide sequence: TGTGCCAGCAGACTAGCGGATACGCAGTATTTT. Its translation: CASRLADTQYF.